This TCR beta chain originates from a study of blood T cell repertoires in COVID-19. Study summary: The samples span acute and convalescent COVID-19 from the United States, Italy and Spain.

In germline, CDR1 is MNHEY, CDR2 SVGAGI. This CDR3 contains 13 residues. Trimming at V came to 10 bases and at J to 2 bases, leaving 3 bases not matched to a gene. The study drew participants aged about 18 to 89 years from fewer than 30 US areas. The data were produced by immunoSEQ multiplex PCR, yet TCRdb's version contains in-frame clones alone and is incomplete. The sample has fewer than 300,000 clones; 82% are singletons. The chain combines TRBV6-5 with TRBJ2-3, with TRBD1 matching over 10 bases. The specimen sequenced was PBMCs or T cells enriched from blood (not recorded which). The receptor comes from a man aged 35 to 55 who had been exposed to COVID-19. CDR3 nucleotides: TGTGCCACCGGGACAGGGGACACAGATACGCAGTATTTT. Translated: CATGTGDTDTQYF.